This T cell receptor beta chain was identified in a study of beta chain features in type 1 diabetes. All of the isolated RNA was reverse transcribed, so expressed TCRB transcripts were sequenced. Roughly 3.6 million reads on average were seen across naive, central memory and regulatory T cell samples. This table comes from immunoSEQ multiplex PCR, and its TCRdb copy is limited to in-frame clones, with some not included. Of about 360,000 clones listed, around 12% were seen once; the top ten hold around 0.015%. Populations obtained by sorting all exceeded 95% purity. This clone was observed a few times. The antigen is not known. Regarding the study as a whole: There were fewer insertions and more deletions at the VDJ junctions of type 1 diabetes patients.

Germline-derived CDR1 and CDR2 are SNHLY and FYNNEI. The CDR3 is made up of 16 amino acids. The V gene lost 5 bases and the J gene lost 3 bases, with 17 bases spanning the gap. J is TRBJ1-5 and V is TRBV2, with a tentative D call TRBD1 (6 bases). The sequenced sample was naive CD4+ T cells from blood. The clonotype was recovered from a man aged 18 to 30 in good health. The CDR3: CASSSRAGTSNQPQHF. The DNA of the CDR3 is TGTGCCAGCAGTAGCCGGGCAGGGACATCCAATCAGCCCCAGCATTTT.